This TCR beta chain was found in a study of CXCR3-negative and CXCR3-positive naive CD8 T cells. General study results and limits: The study found that naive CXCR3-negative and CXCR3-positive cells shared TRBV-TRBJ usage, while memory cells differed.

Germline CDR1 and CDR2: SEHNR and FQNEAQ (reference sequence). This CDR3 spans 15 amino acids. The authors prepared UMI-labeled TRB cDNA libraries by 5' RACE. For each CDR3 protein, TCRdb gives one entry from its re-call of the 5' RACE reads, without DNA. The table gives some 130,000 distinct CDR3 sequences; the top ten clones make up 0.45% to 0.55% of it. A word on this clonotype: Antigen specificity is unknown.

The source is a human donor in good health. Some clones in this sample may be carry-over from other donors' samples. This chain links TRBV7-9 with TRBJ2-2; with no DNA, the TCRdb D assignment of TRBD1 cannot be verified. The source material was naive CXCR3- CD8+ T cells from blood. Subset specified: CD45RO-CCR7+CD27+CD95- naive CD8+ T cells lacking CXCR3 (TNR3-). The CDR3 region is CASSPAWAATGELFF.